Below, 4 T cell receptor beta chains from the same sample are listed, as sequenced in a study of metastatic and nonmetastatic thyroid tumors. Before thyroid surgery, none of the patients had received any treatment. MiXCR was used by TCRdb to re-call the PCR reads. The table lists around 29,000 clones, 20% to 25% of them singletons. The sequenced material came from blood. These receptor sequences come from a female donor with papillary thyroid cancer or a benign thyroid nodule (not recorded which). Some clones in this sample may be carry-over from other donors' samples.

This clone was recorded a few times. The rearrangement uses TRBV6-1 and TRBJ2-2; perhaps TRBD1 as D (6 bases). Trimming took 5 bases from V and 4 from J, leaving 8 bases between them. The CDR3 is 13 amino acids. Germline V gene data show CDR1 as MNHNS and CDR2 as SASEGT. CDR3 DNA sequence: TGTGCCAGCAGTACAGGGCTCACCGGGGAGCTGTTTTTT. Translated, it gives CASSTGLTGELFF.

The table lists this clone with many counts. A junction boundary mismatches the germline segment, possibly from a read error. CDR3 region: CSAIRSGGVLF. In nucleotides, the CDR3 is TGCAGTGCTATCAGAAGCGGGGGGGTGCTCTTC. The V and J genes are TRBV20-1 and TRBJ2-1; 10 positions agree with TRBD2. The CDR3 has 11 amino acids. Germline V lookup: CDR1 DFQATT, CDR2 SNEGSKA (reference sequence).

Remarks on this clone: One end of the junction does not line up with germline, which may come from a read error. The J gene is TRBJ2-3, the V gene TRBV6-1; D tentatively fits TRBD1 or TRBD2 (5 bases each). The CDR3 spans 11 residues. Germline V gives CDR1 MNHNS, CDR2 SASEGT. The CDR3 DNA follows: TGTGCCAGCCGTGAGGGGGATACGCAGTATTTT. Its protein is CASREGDTQYF.

A remark on this clone: A much larger clone lies one base from this, so it may be a read error. The chain couples TRBV18 to TRBJ1-1; D call uncertain. Germline V CDR1 and CDR2: KGHSH, LQKENI. V dropped 6 bases and J dropped 3 bases, with 11 bases sitting between them. The CDR3 loop spans 13 amino acids. The CDR3 DNA reads TGTGCCAGCTCCTACCCAACGGACACTGAAGCTTTCTTT. It codes for CASSYPTDTEAFF.